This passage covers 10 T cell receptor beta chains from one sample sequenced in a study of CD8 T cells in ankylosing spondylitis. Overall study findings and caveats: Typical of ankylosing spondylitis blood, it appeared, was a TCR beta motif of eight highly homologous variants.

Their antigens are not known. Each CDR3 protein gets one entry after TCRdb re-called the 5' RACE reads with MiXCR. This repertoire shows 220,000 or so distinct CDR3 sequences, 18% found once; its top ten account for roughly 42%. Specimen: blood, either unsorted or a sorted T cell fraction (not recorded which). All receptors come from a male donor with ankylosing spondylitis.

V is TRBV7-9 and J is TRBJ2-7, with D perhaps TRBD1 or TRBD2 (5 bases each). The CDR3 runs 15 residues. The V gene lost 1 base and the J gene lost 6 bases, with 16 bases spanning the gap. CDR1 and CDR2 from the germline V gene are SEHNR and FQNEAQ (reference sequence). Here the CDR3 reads CASSLGLGDVSEQYF. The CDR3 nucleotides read TGTGCCAGCAGCTTAGGGTTGGGGGACGTCTCCGAGCAGTACTTC.

CDR3 sequence reads: CASSEFAAEGVGELFF. The CDR3, as DNA: TGTGCCAGCAGCGAGTTCGCCGCGGAGGGAGTCGGGGAGCTGTTTTTT. The chain recombines TRBV9 with TRBJ2-2; maybe TRBD2 (6 bases). The CDR3 sequence is 16 residues long. Germline V lookup: CDR1 SGDLS, CDR2 YYNGEE. V lost 3 bases and J lost 7, with 19 bases in between.

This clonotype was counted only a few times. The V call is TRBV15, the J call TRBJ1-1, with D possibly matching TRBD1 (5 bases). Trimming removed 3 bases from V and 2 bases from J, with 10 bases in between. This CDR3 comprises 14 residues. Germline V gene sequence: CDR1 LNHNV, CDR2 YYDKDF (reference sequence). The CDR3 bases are TGTGCCACCAGCAGTGGACACCCTAACACTGAAGCTTTCTTT. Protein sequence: CATSSGHPNTEAFF. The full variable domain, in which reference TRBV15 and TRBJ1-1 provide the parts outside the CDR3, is DAMVIQNPRYQVTQFGKPVTLSCSQTLNHNVMYWYQQKSSQAPKLLFHYYDKDFNNEADTPDNFQSRRPNTSFCFLDIRSPGLGDTAMYLCATSSGHPNTEAFFGQGTRLTVV.

The CDR3 DNA reads TGCGCCAGCAGCCCCGGGCCCGGAGTGGATGGCTACACCTTC. This encodes CASSPGPGVDGYTF. V and J are TRBV4-1 and TRBJ1-2; D gene unclear. CDR1 and CDR2 (germline): MGHRA, YSYEKL. Trimming pared 4 bases from V and 6 bases from J, leaving 15 bases between. The CDR3 sequence is 14 residues long.

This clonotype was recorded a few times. DNA for the CDR3: TGCGCCAGCAGCTTCACCCTGGGGACCGGGGAGCTGTTTTTT. Translated, it gives CASSFTLGTGELFF. The gene calls are TRBV4-1 and TRBJ2-2; D gene uncertain. The germline V gene encodes CDR1 MGHRA and CDR2 YSYEKL. V gave up 5 bases and J gave up 5 bases, with 12 bases separating them. The CDR3 is 14 amino acids.

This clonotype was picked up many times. CDR3 loop: CASSPGESQPQHF. The CDR3 DNA reads TGTGCCAGCAGCCCAGGGGAATCTCAGCCCCAGCATTTT. The gene calls are TRBV12-3 or TRBV12-4 and TRBJ1-5; possibly TRBD1 for D (6 bases). The CDR3 has 13 amino acids. The V gene lost 6 bases and the J gene lost 6 bases, with 12 bases spanning the gap.

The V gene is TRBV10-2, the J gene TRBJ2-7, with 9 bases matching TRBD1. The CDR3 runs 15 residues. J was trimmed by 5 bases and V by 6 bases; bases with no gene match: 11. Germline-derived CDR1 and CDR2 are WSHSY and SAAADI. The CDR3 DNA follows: TGCGCCAGCAGCCAACCGGGACAGGGTTCTCACGAGCAGTACTTC. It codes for CASSQPGQGSHEQYF.

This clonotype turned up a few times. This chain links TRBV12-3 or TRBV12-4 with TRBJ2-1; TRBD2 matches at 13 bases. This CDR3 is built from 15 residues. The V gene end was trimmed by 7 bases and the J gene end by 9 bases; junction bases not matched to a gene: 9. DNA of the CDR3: TGTGCCAGCACCCCAACTAGCGGGGGGGCCGGTGAGCAGTTCTTC. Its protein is CASTPTSGGAGEQFF.

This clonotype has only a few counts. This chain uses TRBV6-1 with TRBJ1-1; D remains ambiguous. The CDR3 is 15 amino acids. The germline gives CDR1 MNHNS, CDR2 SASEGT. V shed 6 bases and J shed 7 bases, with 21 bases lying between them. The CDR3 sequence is CASSAHLPGGGEAFF. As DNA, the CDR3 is TGTGCCAGCAGCGCCCACCTCCCGGGAGGAGGTGAAGCTTTCTTT.

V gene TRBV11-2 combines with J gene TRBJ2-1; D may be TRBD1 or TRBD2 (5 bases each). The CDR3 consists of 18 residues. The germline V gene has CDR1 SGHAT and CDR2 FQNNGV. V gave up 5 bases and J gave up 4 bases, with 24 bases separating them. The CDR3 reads CASSPRAGDDSGYNEQFF. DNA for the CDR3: TGTGCCAGCAGCCCCAGGGCGGGTGACGACTCTGGGTACAATGAGCAGTTCTTC.